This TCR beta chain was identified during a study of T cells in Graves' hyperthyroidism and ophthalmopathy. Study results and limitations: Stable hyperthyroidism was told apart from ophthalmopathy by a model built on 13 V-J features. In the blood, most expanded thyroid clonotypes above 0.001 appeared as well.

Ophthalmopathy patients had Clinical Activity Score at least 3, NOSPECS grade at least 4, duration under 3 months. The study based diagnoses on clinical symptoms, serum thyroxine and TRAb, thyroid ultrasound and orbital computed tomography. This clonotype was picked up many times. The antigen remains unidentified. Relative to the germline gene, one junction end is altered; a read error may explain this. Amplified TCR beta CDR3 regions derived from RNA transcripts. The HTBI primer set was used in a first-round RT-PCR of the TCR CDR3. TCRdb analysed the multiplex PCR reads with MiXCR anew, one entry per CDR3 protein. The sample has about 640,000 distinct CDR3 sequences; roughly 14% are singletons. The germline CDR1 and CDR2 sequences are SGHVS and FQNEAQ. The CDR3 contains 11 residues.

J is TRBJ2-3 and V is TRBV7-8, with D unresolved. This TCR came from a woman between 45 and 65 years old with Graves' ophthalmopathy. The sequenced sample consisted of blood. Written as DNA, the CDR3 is TGCGCCAGCAGCTTGAAGGATACGCAGTATTTT. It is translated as CASSLKDTQYF. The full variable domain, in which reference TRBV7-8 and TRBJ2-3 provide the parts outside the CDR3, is GAGVSQSPRYKVAKRGQDVALRCDPISGHVSLFWYQQALGQGPEFLTYFQNEAQLDKSGLPSDRFFAERPEGSVSTLKIQRTQQEDSAVYLCASSLKDTQYFGPGTRLTVL.